This TCR beta chain was captured in a study of blood T cell repertoires in COVID-19. About the research overall: The samples span acute and convalescent COVID-19 from the United States, Italy and Spain. T cells, B-cell-depleted T cells, or PBMCs provided the cDNA or gDNA that served as material.

The CDR3 length is 17 residues. The ends lost 3 bases at V and 0 bases at J; junction bases unmatched: 4. Germline V gives CDR1 SGHAT, CDR2 FQNNGV. Seattle participants joined during active infection and were tracked over time. Per the study methods: Reference gene primer amplification gave nucleated cell count estimates. Sequencing used immunoSEQ multiplex PCR; TCRdb keeps in-frame clones, though not all of them. From that table come the V and J calls and clone size; the DNA was used to work out D and trimming. The table records about 200,000 clones, roughly 90% of them present only once. The receptor was isolated from a man aged 45 to 65 with COVID-19, enrolled during active disease. The sequenced sample consisted of peripheral blood. The genes are TRBV11-2 and TRBJ2-2; 10 bases agree with TRBD2. CDR3: CASSLISGRSNTGELFF. CDR3 nucleotides: TGTGCCAGCAGCTTGATTAGCGGGAGGTCGAACACCGGGGAGCTGTTTTTT.